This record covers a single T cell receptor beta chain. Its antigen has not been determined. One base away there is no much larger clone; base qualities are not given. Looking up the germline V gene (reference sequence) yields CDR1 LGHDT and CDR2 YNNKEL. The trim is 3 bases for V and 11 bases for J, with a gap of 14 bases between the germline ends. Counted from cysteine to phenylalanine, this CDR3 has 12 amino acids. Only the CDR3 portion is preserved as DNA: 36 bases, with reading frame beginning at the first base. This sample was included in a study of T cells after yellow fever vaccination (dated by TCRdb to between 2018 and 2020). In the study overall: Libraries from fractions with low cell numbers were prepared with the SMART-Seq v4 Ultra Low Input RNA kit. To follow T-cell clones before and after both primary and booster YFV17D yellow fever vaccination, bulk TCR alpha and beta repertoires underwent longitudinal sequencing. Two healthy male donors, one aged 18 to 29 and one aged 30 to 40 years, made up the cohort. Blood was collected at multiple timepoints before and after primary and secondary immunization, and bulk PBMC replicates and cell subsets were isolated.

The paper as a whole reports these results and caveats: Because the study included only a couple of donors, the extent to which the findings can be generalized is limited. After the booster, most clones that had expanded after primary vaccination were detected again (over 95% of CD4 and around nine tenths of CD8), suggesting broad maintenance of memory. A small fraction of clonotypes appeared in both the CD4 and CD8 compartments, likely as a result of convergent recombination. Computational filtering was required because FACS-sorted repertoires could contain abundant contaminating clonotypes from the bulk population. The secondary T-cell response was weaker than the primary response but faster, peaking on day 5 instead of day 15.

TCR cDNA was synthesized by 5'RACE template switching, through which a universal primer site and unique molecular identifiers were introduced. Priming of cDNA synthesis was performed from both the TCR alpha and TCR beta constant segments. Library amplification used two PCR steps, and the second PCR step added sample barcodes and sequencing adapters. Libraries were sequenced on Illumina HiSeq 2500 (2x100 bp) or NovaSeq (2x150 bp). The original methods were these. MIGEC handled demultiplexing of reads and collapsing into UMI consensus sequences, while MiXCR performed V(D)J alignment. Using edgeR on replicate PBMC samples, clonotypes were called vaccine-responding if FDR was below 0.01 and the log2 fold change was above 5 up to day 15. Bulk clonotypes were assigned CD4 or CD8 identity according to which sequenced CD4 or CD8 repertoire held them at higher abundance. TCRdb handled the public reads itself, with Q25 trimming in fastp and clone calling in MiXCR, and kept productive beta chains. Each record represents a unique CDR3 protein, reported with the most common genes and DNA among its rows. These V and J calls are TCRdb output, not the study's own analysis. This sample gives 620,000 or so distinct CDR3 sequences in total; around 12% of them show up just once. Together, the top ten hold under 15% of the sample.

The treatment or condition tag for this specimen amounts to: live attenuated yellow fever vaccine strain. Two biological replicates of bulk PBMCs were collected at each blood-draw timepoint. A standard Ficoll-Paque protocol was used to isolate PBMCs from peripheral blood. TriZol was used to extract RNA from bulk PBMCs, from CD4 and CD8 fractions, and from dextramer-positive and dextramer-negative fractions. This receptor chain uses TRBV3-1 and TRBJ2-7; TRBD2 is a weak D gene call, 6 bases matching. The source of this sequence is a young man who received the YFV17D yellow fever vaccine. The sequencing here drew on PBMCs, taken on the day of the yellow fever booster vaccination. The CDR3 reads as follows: CASSQGDSAEYF. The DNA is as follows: TGTGCCAGCAGCCAGGGGGACTCAGCGGAGTACTTC.